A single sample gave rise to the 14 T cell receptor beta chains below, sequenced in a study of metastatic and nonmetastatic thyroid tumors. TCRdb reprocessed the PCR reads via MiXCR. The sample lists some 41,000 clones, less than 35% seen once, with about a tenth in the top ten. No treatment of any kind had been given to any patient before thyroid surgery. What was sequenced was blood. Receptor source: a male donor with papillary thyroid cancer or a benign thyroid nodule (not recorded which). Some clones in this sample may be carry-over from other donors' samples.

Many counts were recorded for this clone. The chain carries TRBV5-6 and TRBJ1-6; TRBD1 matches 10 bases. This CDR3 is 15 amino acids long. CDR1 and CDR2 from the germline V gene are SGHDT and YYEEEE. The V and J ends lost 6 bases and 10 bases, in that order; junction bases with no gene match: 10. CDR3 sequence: CASTRYGTGESPLHF. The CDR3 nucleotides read TGTGCCAGCACCCGGTACGGGACAGGGGAATCACCCCTCCACTTT.

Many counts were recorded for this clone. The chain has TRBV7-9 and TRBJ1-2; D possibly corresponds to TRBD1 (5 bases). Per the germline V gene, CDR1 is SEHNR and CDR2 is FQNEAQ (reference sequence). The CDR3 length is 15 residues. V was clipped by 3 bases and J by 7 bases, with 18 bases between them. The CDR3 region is CASSFGSKGSLGYTF. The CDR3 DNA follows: TGTGCCAGCAGCTTCGGGTCTAAGGGGTCGCTTGGCTACACCTTC. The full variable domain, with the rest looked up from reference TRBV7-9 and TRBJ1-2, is DTGVSQNPRHKITKRGQNVTFRCDPISEHNRLYWYRQTLGQGPEFLTYFQNEAQLEKSRLLSDRFSAERPKGSFSTLEIQRTEQGDSAMYLCASSFGSKGSLGYTFGSGTRLTVV.

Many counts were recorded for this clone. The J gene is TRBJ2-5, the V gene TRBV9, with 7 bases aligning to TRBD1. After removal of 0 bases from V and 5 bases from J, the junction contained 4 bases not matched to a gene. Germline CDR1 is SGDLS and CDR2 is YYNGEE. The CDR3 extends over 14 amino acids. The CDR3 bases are TGTGCCAGCAGCGTAGAGGGGGCGGAGGAGACCCAGTACTTC. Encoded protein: CASSVEGAEETQYF.

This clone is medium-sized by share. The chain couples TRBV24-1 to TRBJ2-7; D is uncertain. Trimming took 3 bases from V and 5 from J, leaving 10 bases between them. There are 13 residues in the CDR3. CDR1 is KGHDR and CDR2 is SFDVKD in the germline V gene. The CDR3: CATSDIGNHEQYF. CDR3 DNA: TGTGCCACCAGTGATATAGGGAATCACGAGCAGTACTTC.

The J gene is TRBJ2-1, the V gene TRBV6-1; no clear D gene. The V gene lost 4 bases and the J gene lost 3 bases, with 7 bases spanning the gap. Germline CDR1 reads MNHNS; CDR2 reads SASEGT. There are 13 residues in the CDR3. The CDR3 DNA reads TGTGCCAGCAGTGTGCAAAACTACAATGAGCAGTTCTTC. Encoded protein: CASSVQNYNEQFF.

CDR3 DNA: TGCAGTGCTAGAGAGTCCCCTCCCAGGAACACTGAAGCTTTCTTT. Translating gives CSARESPPRNTEAFF. This chain joins TRBV20-1 and TRBJ1-1, with no clear D. This CDR3 is 15 amino acids long. Per germline, CDR1 DFQATT and CDR2 SNEGSKA (reference sequence). Trimming pared 0 bases from V and 1 base from J, leaving 12 bases between.

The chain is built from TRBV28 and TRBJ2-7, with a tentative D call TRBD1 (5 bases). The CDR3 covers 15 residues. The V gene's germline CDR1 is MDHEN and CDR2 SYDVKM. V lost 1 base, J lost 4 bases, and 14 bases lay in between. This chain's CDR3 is CASSLSIGVWYEQYF. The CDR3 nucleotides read TGTGCCAGCAGTTTATCCATAGGGGTCTGGTACGAGCAGTACTTC.

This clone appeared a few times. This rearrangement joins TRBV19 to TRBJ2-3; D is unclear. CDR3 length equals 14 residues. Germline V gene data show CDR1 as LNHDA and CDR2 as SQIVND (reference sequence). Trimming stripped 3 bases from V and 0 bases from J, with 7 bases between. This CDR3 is CASSIGPSTDTQYF. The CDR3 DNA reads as TGTGCCAGTAGTATTGGGCCGAGCACAGATACGCAGTATTTT.

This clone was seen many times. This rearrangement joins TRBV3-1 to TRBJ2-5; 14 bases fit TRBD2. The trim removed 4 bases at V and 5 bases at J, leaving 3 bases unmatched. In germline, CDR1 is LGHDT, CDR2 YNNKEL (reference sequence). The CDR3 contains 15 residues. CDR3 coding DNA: TGTGCCAGCAGCCCGGGACTAGCGGGGGTGGAGACCCAGTACTTC. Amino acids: CASSPGLAGVETQYF.

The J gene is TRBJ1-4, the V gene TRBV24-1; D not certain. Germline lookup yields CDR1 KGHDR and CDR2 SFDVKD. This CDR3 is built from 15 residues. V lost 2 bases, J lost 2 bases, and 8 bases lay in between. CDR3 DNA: TGTGCCACCAGTGATTCCGGCCGGACTAATGAAAAACTGTTTTTT. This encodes CATSDSGRTNEKLFF.

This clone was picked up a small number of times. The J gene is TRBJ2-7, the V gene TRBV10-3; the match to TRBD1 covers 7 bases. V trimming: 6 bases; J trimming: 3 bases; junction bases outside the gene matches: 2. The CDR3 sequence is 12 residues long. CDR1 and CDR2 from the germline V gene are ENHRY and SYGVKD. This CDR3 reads CAISTGVYEQYF. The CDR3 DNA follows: TGTGCCATCAGCACAGGGGTCTACGAGCAGTACTTC.

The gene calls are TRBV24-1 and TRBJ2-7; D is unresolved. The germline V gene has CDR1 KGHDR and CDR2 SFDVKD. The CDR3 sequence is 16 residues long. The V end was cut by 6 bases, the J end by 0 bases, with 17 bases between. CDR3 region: CATSFEKGFNSYEQYF. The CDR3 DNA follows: TGTGCCACCAGTTTCGAAAAAGGGTTTAACTCCTACGAGCAGTACTTC.

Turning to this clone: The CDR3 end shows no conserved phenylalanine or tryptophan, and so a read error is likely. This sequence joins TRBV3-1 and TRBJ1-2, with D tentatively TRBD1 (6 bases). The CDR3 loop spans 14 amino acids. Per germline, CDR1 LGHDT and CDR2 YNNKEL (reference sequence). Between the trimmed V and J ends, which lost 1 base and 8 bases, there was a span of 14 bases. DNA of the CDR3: TGTGCCAGCAGCCAAGGGGTACAGGGTGAGGGCTACACCTAC. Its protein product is CASSQGVQGEGYTY.

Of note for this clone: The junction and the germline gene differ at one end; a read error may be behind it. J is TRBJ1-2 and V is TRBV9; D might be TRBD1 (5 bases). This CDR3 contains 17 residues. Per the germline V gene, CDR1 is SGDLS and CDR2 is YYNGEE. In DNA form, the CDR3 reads TGTCCCAGCAGCCCGCGTAGAGAGGGACCATCTAACTATGGCTACACCTTC. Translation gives CPSSPRREGPSNYGYTF.